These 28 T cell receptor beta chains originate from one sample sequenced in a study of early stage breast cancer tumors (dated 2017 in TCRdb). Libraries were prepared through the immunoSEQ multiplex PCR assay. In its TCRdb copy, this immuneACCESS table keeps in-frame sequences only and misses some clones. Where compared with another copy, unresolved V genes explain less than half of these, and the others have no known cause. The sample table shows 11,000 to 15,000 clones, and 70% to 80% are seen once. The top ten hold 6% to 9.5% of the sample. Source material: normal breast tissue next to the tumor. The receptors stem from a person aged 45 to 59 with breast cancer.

CDR3 amino acids: CASSEIGGWALNSPLHF. CDR3 sequence (DNA): TGTGCCAGCAGTGAAATTGGAGGGTGGGCCCTAAATTCACCCCTCCACTTT. The chain is built from TRBV6-1 and TRBJ1-6; unclear D gene. The CDR3 has 17 residues. Trimming took off 2 bases at V and 7 bases at J, with 18 bases between the two ends. Germline CDR1 MNHNS, CDR2 SASEGT.

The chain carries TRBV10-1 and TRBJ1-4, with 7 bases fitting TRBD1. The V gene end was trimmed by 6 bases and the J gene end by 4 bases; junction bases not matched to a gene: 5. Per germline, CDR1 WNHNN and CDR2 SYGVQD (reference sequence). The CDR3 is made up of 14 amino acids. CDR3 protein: CASRGDSFNEKLFF. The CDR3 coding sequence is TGCGCCAGCAGGGGGGACAGCTTTAATGAAAAACTGTTTTTT.

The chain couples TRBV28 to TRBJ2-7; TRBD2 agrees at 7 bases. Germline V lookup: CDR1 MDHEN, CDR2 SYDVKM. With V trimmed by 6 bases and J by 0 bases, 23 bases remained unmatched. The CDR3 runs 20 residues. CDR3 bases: TGTGCCAGCAGACCGGGGCCTCGGGAGGTGGCCGGAAAGATCTCCTACGAGCAGTACTTC. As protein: CASRPGPREVAGKISYEQYF.

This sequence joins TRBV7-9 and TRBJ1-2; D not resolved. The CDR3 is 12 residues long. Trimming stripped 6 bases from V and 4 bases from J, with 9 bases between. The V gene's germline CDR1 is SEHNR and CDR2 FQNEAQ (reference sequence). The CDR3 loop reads CASSDPSYGYTF. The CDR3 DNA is TGTGCCAGCAGTGACCCCTCCTATGGCTACACCTTC.

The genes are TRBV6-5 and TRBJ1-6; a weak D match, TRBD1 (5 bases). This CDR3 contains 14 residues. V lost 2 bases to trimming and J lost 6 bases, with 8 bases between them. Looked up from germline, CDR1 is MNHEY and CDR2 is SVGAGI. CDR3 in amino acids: CASSYNGGNSPLHF. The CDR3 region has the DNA TGTGCCAGCAGTTACAACGGGGGTAATTCACCCCTCCACTTT.

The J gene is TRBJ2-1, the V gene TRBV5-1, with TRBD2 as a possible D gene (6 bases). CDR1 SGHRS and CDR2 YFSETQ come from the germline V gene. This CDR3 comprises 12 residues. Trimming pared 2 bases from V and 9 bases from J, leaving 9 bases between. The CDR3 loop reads CASSFSGLEQFF. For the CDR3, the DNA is TGCGCCAGCAGCTTCTCGGGACTTGAGCAGTTCTTC.

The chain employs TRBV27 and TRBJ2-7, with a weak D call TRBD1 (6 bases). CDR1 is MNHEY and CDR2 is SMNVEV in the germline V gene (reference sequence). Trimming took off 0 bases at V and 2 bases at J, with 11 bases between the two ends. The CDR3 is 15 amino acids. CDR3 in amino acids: CASSLSTDRTYEQYF. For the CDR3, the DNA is TGTGCCAGCAGTTTATCTACAGACAGGACCTACGAGCAGTACTTC.

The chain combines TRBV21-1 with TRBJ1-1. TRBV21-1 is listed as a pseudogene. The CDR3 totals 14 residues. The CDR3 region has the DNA TGTGCCAGCAGCAAAGATAGAGGGGCCTGGCGAGCTTTCTTT. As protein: CASSKDRGAWRAFF.

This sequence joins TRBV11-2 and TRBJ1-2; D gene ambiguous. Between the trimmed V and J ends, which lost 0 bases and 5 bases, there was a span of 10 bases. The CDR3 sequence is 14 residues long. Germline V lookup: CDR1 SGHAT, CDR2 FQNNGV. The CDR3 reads CASSLDVGLYGYTF. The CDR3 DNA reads TGTGCCAGCAGCTTAGACGTGGGATTGTATGGCTACACCTTC.

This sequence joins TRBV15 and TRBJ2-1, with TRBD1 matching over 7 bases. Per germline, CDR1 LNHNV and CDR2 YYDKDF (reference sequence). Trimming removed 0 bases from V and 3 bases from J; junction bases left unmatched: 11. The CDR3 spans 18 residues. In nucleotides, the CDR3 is TGTGCCACCAGCAGAGAAGGGGGCTGGACGGTGGACTACAATGAGCAGTTCTTC. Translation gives CATSREGGWTVDYNEQFF.

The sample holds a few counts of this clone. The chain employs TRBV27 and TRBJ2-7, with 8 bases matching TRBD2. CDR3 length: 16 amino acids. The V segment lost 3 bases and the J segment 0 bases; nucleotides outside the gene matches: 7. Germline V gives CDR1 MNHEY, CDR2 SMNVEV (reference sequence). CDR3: CASSFSSGFSSYEQYF. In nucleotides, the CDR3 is TGTGCCAGCAGTTTTTCTAGCGGGTTTAGCTCCTACGAGCAGTACTTC.

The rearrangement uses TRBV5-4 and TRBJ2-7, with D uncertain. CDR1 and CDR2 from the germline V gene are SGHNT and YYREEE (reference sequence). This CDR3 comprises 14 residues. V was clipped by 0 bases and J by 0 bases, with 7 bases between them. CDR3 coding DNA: TGTGCCAGCAGCTTGGAAGCCAGCTCCTACGAGCAGTACTTC. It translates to CASSLEASSYEQYF.

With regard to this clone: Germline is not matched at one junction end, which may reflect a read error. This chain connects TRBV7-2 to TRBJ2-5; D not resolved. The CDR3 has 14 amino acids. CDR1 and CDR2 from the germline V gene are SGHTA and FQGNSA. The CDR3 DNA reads TGTGCCAGCAGCCCCAGCCGACTTCAAGGGACCCAGTACTTC. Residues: CASSPSRLQGTQYF.

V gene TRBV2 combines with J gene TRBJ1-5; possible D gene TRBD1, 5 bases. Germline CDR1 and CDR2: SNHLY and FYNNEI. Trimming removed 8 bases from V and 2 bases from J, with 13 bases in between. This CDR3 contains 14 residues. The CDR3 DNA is TGTGCCAGCGGTGGCACGGGGGGCAATCAGCCCCAGCATTTT. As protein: CASGGTGGNQPQHF.

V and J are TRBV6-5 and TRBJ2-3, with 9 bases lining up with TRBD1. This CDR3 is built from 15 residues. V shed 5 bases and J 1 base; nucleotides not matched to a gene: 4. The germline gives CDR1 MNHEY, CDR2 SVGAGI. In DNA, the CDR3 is TGTGCCAGCAGTCCACGGGACAGGGGCACAGATACGCAGTATTTT. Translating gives CASSPRDRGTDTQYF.

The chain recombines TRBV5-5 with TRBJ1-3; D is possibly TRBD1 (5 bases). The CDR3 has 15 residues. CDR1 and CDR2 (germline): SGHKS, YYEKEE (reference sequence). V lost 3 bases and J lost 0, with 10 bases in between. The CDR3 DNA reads TGTGCCAGCAGCTCGGAGGGGCGCTCTGGAAACACCATATATTTT. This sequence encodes CASSSEGRSGNTIYF.

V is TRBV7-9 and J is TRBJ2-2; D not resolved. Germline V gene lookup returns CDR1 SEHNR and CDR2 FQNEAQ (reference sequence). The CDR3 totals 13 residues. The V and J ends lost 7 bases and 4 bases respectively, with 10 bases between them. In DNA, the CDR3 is TGTGCCAGCAACCTAGGTGGCACCGGGGAGCTGTTTTTT. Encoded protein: CASNLGGTGELFF.

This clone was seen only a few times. The CDR3 spells CASGQGPLATGELFF. The CDR3, as DNA: TGTGCCAGTGGACAGGGGCCACTCGCCACCGGGGAGCTGTTTTTT. This sequence joins TRBV19 and TRBJ2-2; 9 nucleotides align to TRBD1. V trimming: 8 bases; J trimming: 4 bases; junction bases outside the gene matches: 8. The germline gives CDR1 LNHDA, CDR2 SQIVND (reference sequence). The CDR3 has 15 residues.

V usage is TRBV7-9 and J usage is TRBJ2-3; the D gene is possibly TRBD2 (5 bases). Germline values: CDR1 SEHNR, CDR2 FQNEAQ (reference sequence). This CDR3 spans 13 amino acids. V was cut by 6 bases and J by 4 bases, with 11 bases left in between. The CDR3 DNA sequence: TGTGCCAGCAGGAGGGTAGTAGCAGATACGCAGTATTTT. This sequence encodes CASRRVVADTQYF.

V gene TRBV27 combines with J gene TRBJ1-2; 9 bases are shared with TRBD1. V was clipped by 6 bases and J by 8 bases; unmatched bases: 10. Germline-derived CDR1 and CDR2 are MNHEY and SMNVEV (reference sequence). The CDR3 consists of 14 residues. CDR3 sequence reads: CASRSPTGGRGYTF. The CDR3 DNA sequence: TGTGCCAGCAGATCTCCGACAGGGGGTAGGGGCTACACCTTC.

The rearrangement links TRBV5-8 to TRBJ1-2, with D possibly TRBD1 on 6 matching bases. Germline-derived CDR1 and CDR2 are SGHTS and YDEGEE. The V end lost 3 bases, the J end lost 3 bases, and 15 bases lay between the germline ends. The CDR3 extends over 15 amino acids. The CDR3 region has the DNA TGTGCCAGCAGCTCCCTCTCGGGGGCGGACTATGGCTACACCTTC. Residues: CASSSLSGADYGYTF.

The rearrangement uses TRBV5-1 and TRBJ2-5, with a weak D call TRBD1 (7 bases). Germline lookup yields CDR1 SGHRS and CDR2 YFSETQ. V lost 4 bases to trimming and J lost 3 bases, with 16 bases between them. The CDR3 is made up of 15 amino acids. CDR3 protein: CASSISGRGEETQYF. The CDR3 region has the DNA TGCGCCAGCAGCATCAGCGGCAGGGGGGAAGAGACCCAGTACTTC.

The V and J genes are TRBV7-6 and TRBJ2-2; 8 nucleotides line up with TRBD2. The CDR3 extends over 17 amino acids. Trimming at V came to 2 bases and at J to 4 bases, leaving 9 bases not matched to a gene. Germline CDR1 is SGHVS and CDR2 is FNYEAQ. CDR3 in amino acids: CASSLSWGGGPTGELFF. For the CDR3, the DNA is TGTGCCAGCAGCTTATCGTGGGGCGGGGGGCCCACCGGGGAGCTGTTTTTT.

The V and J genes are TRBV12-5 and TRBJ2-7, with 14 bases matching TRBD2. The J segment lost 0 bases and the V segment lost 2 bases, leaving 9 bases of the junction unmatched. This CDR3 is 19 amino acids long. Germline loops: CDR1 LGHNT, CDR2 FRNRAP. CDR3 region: CASGLSSGLAGGISYEQYF. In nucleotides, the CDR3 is TGTGCTAGTGGTTTGTCCTCCGGACTAGCGGGAGGTATCTCCTACGAGCAGTACTTC.

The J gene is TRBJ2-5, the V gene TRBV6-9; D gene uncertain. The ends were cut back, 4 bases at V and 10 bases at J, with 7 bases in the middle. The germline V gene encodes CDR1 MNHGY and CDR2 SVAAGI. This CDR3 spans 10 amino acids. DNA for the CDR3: TGTGCCAGCAGTTTCCGCGGCCAGTACTTC. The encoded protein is CASSFRGQYF.

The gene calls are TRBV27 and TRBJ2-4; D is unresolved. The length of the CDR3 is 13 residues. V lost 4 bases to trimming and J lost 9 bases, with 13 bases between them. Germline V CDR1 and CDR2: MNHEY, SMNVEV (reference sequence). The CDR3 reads CASSYGRKAIQYF. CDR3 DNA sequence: TGTGCCAGCAGTTACGGACGGAAGGCCATTCAGTACTTC.

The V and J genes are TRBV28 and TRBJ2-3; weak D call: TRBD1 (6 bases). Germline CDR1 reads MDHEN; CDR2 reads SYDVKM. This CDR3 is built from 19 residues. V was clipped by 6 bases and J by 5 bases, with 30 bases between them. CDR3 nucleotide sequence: TGTGCCAGCAGCACCCAGGCCGCCTCATCAGGGGTTCTTAGAGATACGCAGTATTTT. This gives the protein CASSTQAASSGVLRDTQYF.

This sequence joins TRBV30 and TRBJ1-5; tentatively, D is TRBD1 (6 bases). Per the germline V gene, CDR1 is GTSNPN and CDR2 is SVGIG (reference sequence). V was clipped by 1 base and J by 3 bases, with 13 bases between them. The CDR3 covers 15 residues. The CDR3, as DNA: TGTGCCTGGAGTGCCCAGACAGGCGACAATCAGCCCCAGCATTTT. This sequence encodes CAWSAQTGDNQPQHF. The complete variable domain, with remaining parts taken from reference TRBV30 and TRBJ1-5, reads SQTIHQWPATLVQPVGSPLSLECTVEGTSNPNLYWYRQAAGRGLQLLFYSVGIGQISSEVPQNLSASRPQDRQFILSSKKLLLSDSGFYLCAWSAQTGDNQPQHFGDGTRLSIL.